Shown below are 8 T cell receptor beta chains from a single sample sequenced in a study of blood T cell repertoires in COVID-19. Clones were sequenced by immunoSEQ multiplex PCR, and TCRdb holds only the in-frame ones, with some missing. Here the sample spans some 490,000 clones, approximately 90% being singletons. Sample: PBMCs or T cells enriched from blood (not recorded which). These receptors came from a woman between 55 and 75 years old who had recovered from COVID-19.

V is TRBV6-5 and J is TRBJ1-2; 8 bases match TRBD1. Germline V gene sequence: CDR1 MNHEY, CDR2 SVGAGI. This CDR3 spans 14 amino acids. Losses at the gene ends were 6 bases for V and 6 bases for J; bases not matched to a gene: 9. CDR3 nucleotide sequence: TGTGCCAGCAGAGCTGTGACAGGGGAAGATGGCTACACCTTC. This sequence encodes CASRAVTGEDGYTF.

This clone was recorded a few times. This chain links TRBV4-1 with TRBJ1-4; the D gene is possibly TRBD1 (6 bases). Germline CDR1 reads MGHRA; CDR2 reads YSYEKL. V was clipped by 1 base and J by 7 bases, with 19 bases between them. The CDR3 extends over 17 amino acids. The CDR3 reads CASSQVAGVVTSEKLFF. In nucleotides, the CDR3 is TGCGCCAGCAGCCAAGTCGCAGGGGTGGTGACCAGTGAAAAACTGTTTTTT.

This clone was found once. The rearrangement links TRBV30 to TRBJ2-1, with a weak D call TRBD1 (6 bases). Germline V gives CDR1 GTSNPN, CDR2 SVGIG (reference sequence). CDR3 size: 11 residues. V dropped 3 bases and J dropped 15 bases, with 15 bases sitting between them. CDR3 loop: CAWRNEGDLFF. The CDR3 bases are TGTGCCTGGAGAAACGAGGGGGACCTGTTCTTC.

This clone came up once. This chain connects TRBV5-1 to TRBJ2-1; D is perhaps TRBD1 (6 bases). Germline V gives CDR1 SGHRS, CDR2 YFSETQ. The CDR3 has 16 amino acids. Trimming took 6 bases from V and 3 from J, leaving 19 bases between them. Written as DNA, the CDR3 is TGCGCCAGCACTCTTACAGGGACCCTTAGCTACAATGAGCAGTTCTTC. Translation: CASTLTGTLSYNEQFF.

This rearrangement joins TRBV6-5 to TRBJ2-1; D is undetermined. This CDR3 has 15 amino acids. CDR1 MNHEY and CDR2 SVGAGI come from the germline V gene. The V end lost 2 bases, the J end lost 0 bases, and 8 bases lay between the germline ends. The CDR3 sequence is CASSYKQSSYNEQFF. The DNA of the CDR3 is TGTGCCAGCAGTTACAAACAGAGCTCCTACAATGAGCAGTTCTTC.

The genes are TRBV5-1 and TRBJ1-5; 7 bases align to TRBD1. This CDR3 spans 15 amino acids. Looked up from germline, CDR1 is SGHRS and CDR2 is YFSETQ. The V and J ends lost 4 bases and 2 bases, in that order; junction bases with no gene match: 6. In DNA form, the CDR3 reads TGCGCCAGCAGCCGAACAGGGGTTGGCAATCAGCCCCAGCATTTT. It yields the protein CASSRTGVGNQPQHF.

The gene calls are TRBV5-6 and TRBJ2-4, with D maybe TRBD2 (5 bases). CDR1 is SGHDT, CDR2 YYEEEE, per germline. The length of the CDR3 is 14 residues. V dropped 0 bases and J dropped 1 base, with 5 bases sitting between them. The CDR3 bases are TGTGCCAGCAGCTTGGGAGGGGCCAAAAACATTCAGTACTTC. It translates to CASSLGGAKNIQYF.

The sample holds one count of this clone. V and J are TRBV5-6 and TRBJ1-2, with 10 bases fitting TRBD1. Trimming took 5 bases from V and 6 from J; bases not matched to a gene: 10. The germline V gene has CDR1 SGHDT and CDR2 YYEEEE. The CDR3 runs 15 residues. As DNA, the CDR3 is TGTGCCAGCAGGGATCGGGTAGGGACAGGGGATGGCTACACCTTC. Amino acids: CASRDRVGTGDGYTF.